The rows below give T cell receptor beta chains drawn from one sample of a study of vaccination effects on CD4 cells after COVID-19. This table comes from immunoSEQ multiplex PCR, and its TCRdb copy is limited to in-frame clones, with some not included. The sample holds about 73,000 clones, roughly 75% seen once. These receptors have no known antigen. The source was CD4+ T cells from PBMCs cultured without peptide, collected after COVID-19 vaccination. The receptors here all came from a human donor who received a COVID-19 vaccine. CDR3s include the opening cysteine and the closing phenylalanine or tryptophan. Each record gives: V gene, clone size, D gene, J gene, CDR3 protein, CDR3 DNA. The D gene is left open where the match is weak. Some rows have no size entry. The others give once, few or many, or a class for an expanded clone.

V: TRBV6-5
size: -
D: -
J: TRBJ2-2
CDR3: CASSPGQLNTGELFF
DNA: TGTGCCAGCAGCCCCGGACAGCTGAACACCGGGGAGCTGTTTTTT

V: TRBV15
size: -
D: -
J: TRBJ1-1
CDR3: CATSRDSYGNTEAFF
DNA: TGTGCCACCAGCAGAGATAGTTACGGGAACACTGAAGCTTTCTTT

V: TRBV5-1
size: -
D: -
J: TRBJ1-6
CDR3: CASSFQDPSSPLHF
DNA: TGCGCCAGCAGTTTCCAGGATCCGAGTTCACCCCTCCACTTT

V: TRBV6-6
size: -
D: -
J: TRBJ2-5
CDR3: CASRGPIPQYF
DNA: TGTGCCAGCCGTGGCCCTATCCCCCAGTACTTC

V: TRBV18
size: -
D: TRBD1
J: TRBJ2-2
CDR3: CASSLNNAGTVNHGELFF
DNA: TGTGCCAGCTCACTAAATAACGCCGGGACAGTTAATCACGGGGAGCTGTTTTTT

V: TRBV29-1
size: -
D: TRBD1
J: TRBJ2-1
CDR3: CSVGRTGHNEQFF
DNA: TGCAGCGTTGGAAGGACAGGCCACAATGAGCAGTTCTTC

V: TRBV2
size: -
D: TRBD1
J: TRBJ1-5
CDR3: CASSEQGVRNQPQHF
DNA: TGTGCCAGCAGTGAACAGGGGGTCCGGAATCAGCCCCAGCATTTT

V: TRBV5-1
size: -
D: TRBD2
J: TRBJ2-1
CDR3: CASSSGTSSYNEQFF
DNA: TGCGCCAGCAGCTCCGGGACTAGCTCCTACAATGAGCAGTTCTTC

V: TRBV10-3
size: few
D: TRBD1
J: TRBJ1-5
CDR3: CAINRGPGQPQHF
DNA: TGTGCCATAAACAGGGGGCCGGGTCAGCCCCAGCATTTT

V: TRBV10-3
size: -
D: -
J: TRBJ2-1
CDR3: CAISEPAGRYNEQFF
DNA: TGTGCCATCAGTGAACCGGCAGGTCGATACAATGAGCAGTTCTTC

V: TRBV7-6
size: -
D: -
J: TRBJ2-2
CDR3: CASSKRETGELFF
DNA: TGTGCCAGCAGCAAGAGGGAAACCGGGGAGCTGTTTTTT

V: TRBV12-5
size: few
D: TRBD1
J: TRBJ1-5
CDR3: CASGLGTGRVNQPQHF
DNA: TGTGCTAGTGGTTTGGGGACAGGAAGAGTCAATCAGCCCCAGCATTTT

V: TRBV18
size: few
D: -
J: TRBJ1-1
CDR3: CASSPGQNTEAFF
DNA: TGTGCCAGCTCACCGGGGCAGAACACTGAAGCTTTCTTT

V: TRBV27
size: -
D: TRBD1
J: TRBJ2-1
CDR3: CASSRQGDYNEQFF
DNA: TGTGCCAGCAGCCGACAGGGAGACTACAATGAGCAGTTCTTC